This T cell receptor (beta chain) was documented in a study of CD8 T cells in Susac syndrome. Study overall: Clinically active disease was present in six of the sequenced Susac syndrome patients. About 8 of these patients were in remission.

Study observations and caveats: Within Susac syndrome CD4+ T cell repertoires, clonal expansion was not evident.

The CD8+ and CD4+ T cells were isolated magnetically using a negative isolation approach, whereas the TEMRA cells were enriched by FACS. This clonotype was seen a single time. The antigen is undetermined. A quantity of roughly 0.5 to 1 ug RNA underwent reverse transcription using random hexamers. Amplification of TCR beta CDR3 was carried out by immunoSEQ multiplex PCR, which covered 54 Vbeta and 13 Jbeta segments. MiXCR, applied by TCRdb to the immunoSEQ multiplex PCR reads, yields one record per CDR3 protein. Here the sample spans roughly 220,000 distinct CDR3 sequences, 85% to 95% being singletons. The CDR3 is 14 residues long. J gave up 8 bases and V 5 bases, and 9 bases lay outside the gene matches.

The source material was CD4+ T cells from PBMCs. This chain connects TRBV12-3 or TRBV12-4 to TRBJ2-1; 7 bases line up with TRBD2. The sequence was collected from a human donor with Susac syndrome. In DNA, the CDR3 is TGTGCCAGCAGTGCCCCCGGGGAGGGGTATGAGCAGTTCTTC. Amino acids: CASSAPGEGYEQFF.